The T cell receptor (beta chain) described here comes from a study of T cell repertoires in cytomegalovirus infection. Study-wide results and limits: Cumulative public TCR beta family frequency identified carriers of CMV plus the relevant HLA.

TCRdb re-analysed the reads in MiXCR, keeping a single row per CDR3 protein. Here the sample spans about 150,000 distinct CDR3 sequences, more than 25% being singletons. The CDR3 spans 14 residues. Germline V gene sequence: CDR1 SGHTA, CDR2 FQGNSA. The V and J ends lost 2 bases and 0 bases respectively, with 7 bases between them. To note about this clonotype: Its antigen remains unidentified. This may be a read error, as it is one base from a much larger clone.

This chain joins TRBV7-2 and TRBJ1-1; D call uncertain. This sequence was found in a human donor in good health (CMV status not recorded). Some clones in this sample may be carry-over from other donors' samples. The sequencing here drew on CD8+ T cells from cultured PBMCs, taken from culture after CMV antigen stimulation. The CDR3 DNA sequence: TGTGCCAGCAGCTTAAACGGGGTGAACACTGAAGCTTTCTTT. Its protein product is CASSLNGVNTEAFF.